The rows below give T cell receptor beta chains drawn from one sample of a study of blood T cell repertoires in COVID-19. The table came from immunoSEQ multiplex PCR; TCRdb's copy has only in-frame clones and leaves some out. The table shows roughly 330,000 clones, with 87% occurring only once. The sequencing input was peripheral blood. All receptors come from a man aged 25-40 years with COVID-19, enrolled during active disease. Each CDR3 is given with its conserved first and last residue. The D gene is left open where the match is weak. Rows may omit the clone size; those that give it use once, few, many or a size class.

v_call: TRBV6-5; d_call: TRBD1; clone_size: NA; j_call: TRBJ2-7; cdr3_aa: CATRNGGTGSYEQYF; cdr3_nt: TGTGCCACCAGAAATGGGGGGACAGGCTCCTACGAGCAGTACTTC
v_call: TRBV24-1; d_call: NA; clone_size: NA; j_call: TRBJ2-1; cdr3_aa: CATSNPINEQFF; cdr3_nt: TGTGCCACCAGTAATCCAATTAATGAGCAGTTCTTC
v_call: TRBV28; d_call: TRBD2; clone_size: NA; j_call: TRBJ2-7; cdr3_aa: CASSLGASGYSYEQYF; cdr3_nt: TGTGCCAGCAGTTTAGGTGCTAGCGGATACTCCTACGAGCAGTACTTC
v_call: TRBV27; d_call: NA; clone_size: NA; j_call: TRBJ1-3; cdr3_aa: CASSPGRTLGNTIYF; cdr3_nt: TGTGCCAGCAGTCCCGGAAGGACACTCGGAAACACCATATATTTT
v_call: TRBV3-1/TRBV3-2; d_call: TRBD1; clone_size: NA; j_call: TRBJ2-5; cdr3_aa: CASSPGTGLETQYF; cdr3_nt: TGTGCCAGCAGCCCCGGGACAGGGTTAGAGACCCAGTACTTC
v_call: TRBV11-1; d_call: NA; clone_size: NA; j_call: TRBJ1-1; cdr3_aa: CASSLTHFDSSTEAFF; cdr3_nt: TGTGCCAGCAGCTTAACCCACTTTGACAGTTCAACTGAAGCTTTCTTT
v_call: TRBV28; d_call: NA; clone_size: once; j_call: TRBJ1-3; cdr3_aa: CASSSWTVGNTIYF; cdr3_nt: TGTGCCAGCAGTTCCTGGACAGTCGGAAACACCATATATTTT
v_call: TRBV13; d_call: TRBD2; clone_size: once; j_call: TRBJ2-7; cdr3_aa: CASSPEGSGLSYEQYF; cdr3_nt: TGTGCCAGCAGCCCAGAGGGTAGCGGGCTTTCCTACGAGCAGTACTTC
v_call: TRBV9; d_call: NA; clone_size: NA; j_call: TRBJ2-1; cdr3_aa: CASSGRGTDNEQFF; cdr3_nt: TGTGCCAGCAGCGGTAGGGGAACGGACAATGAGCAGTTCTTC
v_call: TRBV2; d_call: TRBD1; clone_size: few; j_call: TRBJ1-6; cdr3_aa: CASSEGTGGSYNSPLHF; cdr3_nt: TGTGCCAGCAGTGAAGGGACAGGGGGCTCCTATAATTCACCCCTCCACTTT
v_call: TRBV28; d_call: TRBD2; clone_size: once; j_call: TRBJ2-2; cdr3_aa: CASSLFRLAGSGELFF; cdr3_nt: TGTGCCAGCAGTTTATTCCGGCTAGCGGGAAGCGGGGAGCTGTTTTTT
v_call: TRBV11-2; d_call: TRBD2; clone_size: NA; j_call: TRBJ2-1; cdr3_aa: CASSKSGGTHNEQFF; cdr3_nt: TGTGCCAGCAGCAAGAGCGGGGGGACTCACAATGAGCAGTTCTTC
v_call: TRBV11-2; d_call: TRBD1; clone_size: NA; j_call: TRBJ1-1; cdr3_aa: CASSLASGGVTEAFF; cdr3_nt: TGTGCCAGCAGCTTGGCGTCAGGGGGCGTTACTGAAGCTTTCTTT
v_call: TRBV27; d_call: TRBD1; clone_size: NA; j_call: TRBJ1-4; cdr3_aa: CASPGQGACTANEKLFF; cdr3_nt: TGTGCCAGCCCGGGACAGGGGGCCTGTACCGCTAATGAAAAACTGTTTTTT
v_call: TRBV4-2; d_call: TRBD1; clone_size: few; j_call: TRBJ1-3; cdr3_aa: CASSQDTPDRGGNTIYF; cdr3_nt: TGTGCCAGCAGCCAAGATACCCCGGACAGGGGGGGAAACACCATATATTTT
v_call: TRBV5-6; d_call: TRBD1; clone_size: NA; j_call: TRBJ2-2; cdr3_aa: CASSWGTGDQYGELFF; cdr3_nt: TGTGCCAGCAGCTGGGGGACAGGGGACCAGTACGGGGAGCTGTTTTTT
v_call: TRBV9; d_call: NA; clone_size: NA; j_call: TRBJ2-7; cdr3_aa: CASSVGGRNYEQYF; cdr3_nt: TGTGCCAGCAGCGTAGGGGGGCGAAACTACGAGCAGTACTTC
v_call: TRBV19; d_call: NA; clone_size: NA; j_call: TRBJ1-4; cdr3_aa: CASSLGEIDNEKLFF; cdr3_nt: TGTGCCAGTAGTCTTGGGGAGATCGACAATGAAAAACTGTTTTTT
v_call: TRBV10-3; d_call: TRBD1; clone_size: NA; j_call: TRBJ2-5; cdr3_aa: CAIKGQVPLYF; cdr3_nt: TGTGCCATCAAGGGACAGGTTCCTCTGTACTTC
v_call: TRBV9; d_call: TRBD2; clone_size: NA; j_call: TRBJ2-7; cdr3_aa: CASSVRSSGTRLYEQYF; cdr3_nt: TGTGCCAGCAGCGTAAGGTCCTCCGGGACTAGACTCTACGAGCAGTACTTC
v_call: TRBV7-3; d_call: TRBD2; clone_size: NA; j_call: TRBJ2-3; cdr3_aa: CASSLSPTSGDTQYF; cdr3_nt: TGTGCCAGCAGCTTAAGCCCGACTAGCGGAGATACGCAGTATTTT
v_call: TRBV12-3/TRBV12-4; d_call: TRBD1; clone_size: NA; j_call: TRBJ1-5; cdr3_aa: CASSPGQGQPQHF; cdr3_nt: TGTGCCAGCAGCCCGGGACAGGGCCAGCCCCAGCATTTT
v_call: TRBV5-8; d_call: NA; clone_size: NA; j_call: TRBJ2-5; cdr3_aa: CASSLGQDKTQYF; cdr3_nt: TGTGCCAGCAGCTTGGGGCAGGATAAGACCCAGTACTTC
v_call: TRBV29-1; d_call: TRBD1; clone_size: NA; j_call: TRBJ2-7; cdr3_aa: CSASGQGSEQYF; cdr3_nt: TGCAGCGCCTCGGGACAGGGGAGCGAGCAGTACTTC
v_call: TRBV7-2; d_call: TRBD2; clone_size: NA; j_call: TRBJ2-7; cdr3_aa: CASSLTSIPSWLAVYEQYF; cdr3_nt: TGTGCCAGCAGCTTAACTAGTATTCCTTCTTGGCTAGCGGTGTACGAGCAGTACTTC
v_call: TRBV15; d_call: NA; clone_size: few; j_call: TRBJ1-2; cdr3_aa: CATSRPGSVYGYTF; cdr3_nt: TGTGCCACCAGTCGACCGGGATCCGTTTATGGCTACACCTTC
v_call: TRBV4-2; d_call: NA; clone_size: NA; j_call: TRBJ1-2; cdr3_aa: CASSQDQKGREAFFLRYTF; cdr3_nt: TGTGCCAGCAGCCAAGATCAGAAGGGGAGGGAGGCTTTCTTTTTACGCTACACCTTC
v_call: TRBV9; d_call: NA; clone_size: NA; j_call: TRBJ1-2; cdr3_aa: CASSVVGSPEYGYTF; cdr3_nt: TGTGCCAGCAGCGTAGTTGGCAGCCCGGAGTATGGCTACACCTTC
v_call: TRBV4-2; d_call: NA; clone_size: NA; j_call: TRBJ2-7; cdr3_aa: CASSRGGLYEQYF; cdr3_nt: TGTGCCAGCAGCCGCGGAGGACTGTACGAGCAGTACTTC
v_call: TRBV4-2; d_call: TRBD2; clone_size: NA; j_call: TRBJ2-7; cdr3_aa: CASSQSGLATYEQYF; cdr3_nt: TGTGCCAGCAGCCAATCGGGACTAGCGACTTACGAGCAGTACTTC
v_call: TRBV27; d_call: NA; clone_size: NA; j_call: TRBJ2-3; cdr3_aa: CASSLRGGRADTQYF; cdr3_nt: TGTGCCAGCAGTTTAAGAGGGGGGAGGGCGGATACGCAGTATTTT
v_call: TRBV4-1; d_call: NA; clone_size: NA; j_call: TRBJ2-7; cdr3_aa: CASSQAERQGSYEQYF; cdr3_nt: TGCGCCAGCAGCCAGGCTGAGCGTCAGGGGTCCTACGAGCAGTACTTC
v_call: TRBV9; d_call: TRBD1; clone_size: NA; j_call: TRBJ1-2; cdr3_aa: CASSAQRDRPSYGYTF; cdr3_nt: TGTGCCAGCAGCGCTCAACGGGACAGGCCCAGCTATGGCTACACCTTC
v_call: TRBV7-2; d_call: TRBD2; clone_size: NA; j_call: TRBJ2-2; cdr3_aa: CASSLGRGTGELFF; cdr3_nt: TGTGCCAGCAGCTTAGGGCGGGGGACCGGGGAGCTGTTTTTT
v_call: TRBV30; d_call: TRBD1; clone_size: once; j_call: TRBJ2-7; cdr3_aa: CAWSVRDRGAYEQYF; cdr3_nt: TGTGCCTGGAGTGTTCGGGACAGGGGAGCCTACGAGCAGTACTTC
v_call: TRBV5-6; d_call: NA; clone_size: NA; j_call: TRBJ2-7; cdr3_aa: CASSLLGPLDDEQYF; cdr3_nt: TGTGCCAGCAGTTTACTAGGGCCTCTGGACGACGAGCAGTACTTC
v_call: TRBV28; d_call: TRBD2; clone_size: NA; j_call: TRBJ2-7; cdr3_aa: CASGPAASGTYEQYF; cdr3_nt: TGTGCCAGCGGACCGGCGGCTAGCGGTACCTACGAGCAGTACTTC
v_call: TRBV12-3/TRBV12-4; d_call: TRBD1; clone_size: NA; j_call: TRBJ1-1; cdr3_aa: CASTPVAGGEAFF; cdr3_nt: TGTGCCAGCACCCCGGTGGCAGGGGGGGAAGCTTTCTTT
v_call: TRBV29-1; d_call: TRBD1; clone_size: NA; j_call: TRBJ1-5; cdr3_aa: CSVAGTENQPQHF; cdr3_nt: TGCAGCGTTGCAGGGACAGAAAATCAGCCCCAGCATTTT
v_call: TRBV19; d_call: TRBD1; clone_size: NA; j_call: TRBJ1-2; cdr3_aa: CASSLDRGYGYTF; cdr3_nt: TGTGCCAGTAGTTTGGACAGGGGCTATGGCTACACCTTC
v_call: TRBV2; d_call: NA; clone_size: NA; j_call: TRBJ2-3; cdr3_aa: CASRSGTFTDTQYF; cdr3_nt: TGTGCCAGCAGATCCGGGACATTCACAGATACGCAGTATTTT
v_call: TRBV30; d_call: NA; clone_size: once; j_call: TRBJ1-2; cdr3_aa: CAWSVRYSLYGYTF; cdr3_nt: TGTGCCTGGAGTGTACGATACAGCCTCTATGGCTACACCTTC
v_call: TRBV7-3; d_call: TRBD1; clone_size: few; j_call: TRBJ2-2; cdr3_aa: CASSLGDRNTGELFF; cdr3_nt: TGTGCCAGCAGCTTAGGGGACAGAAACACCGGGGAGCTGTTTTTT
v_call: TRBV19; d_call: NA; clone_size: NA; j_call: TRBJ1-1; cdr3_aa: CASSPPPGYTEAFF; cdr3_nt: TGTGCCAGTAGTCCCCCTCCAGGGTACACTGAAGCTTTCTTT
v_call: TRBV29-1; d_call: NA; clone_size: NA; j_call: TRBJ1-2; cdr3_aa: CSVVSANYGYTF; cdr3_nt: TGCAGCGTTGTGTCGGCTAACTATGGCTACACCTTC
v_call: TRBV30; d_call: TRBD2; clone_size: NA; j_call: TRBJ2-1; cdr3_aa: CAWSLNKRVLAGNEQFF; cdr3_nt: TGTGCCTGGAGCCTAAACAAAAGGGTGCTAGCGGGCAATGAGCAGTTCTTC
v_call: TRBV11-3; d_call: TRBD2; clone_size: NA; j_call: TRBJ2-3; cdr3_aa: CASSSGTSGSDTQYF; cdr3_nt: TGTGCCAGCAGCTCCGGGACTAGCGGGTCAGATACGCAGTATTTT
v_call: TRBV7-9; d_call: NA; clone_size: NA; j_call: TRBJ2-5; cdr3_aa: CASSLFSPEETQYF; cdr3_nt: TGTGCCAGCAGCTTATTTTCCCCGGAGGAGACCCAGTACTTC
v_call: TRBV10-3; d_call: NA; clone_size: NA; j_call: TRBJ1-4; cdr3_aa: CAISESPGGTNEKLFF; cdr3_nt: TGTGCCATCAGTGAAAGCCCCGGGGGGACTAATGAAAAACTGTTTTTT
v_call: TRBV4-3; d_call: NA; clone_size: NA; j_call: TRBJ2-1; cdr3_aa: CASSQLTGKPGNEQFF; cdr3_nt: TGCGCCAGCAGCCAACTTACAGGGAAGCCTGGCAATGAGCAGTTCTTC
v_call: TRBV5-1; d_call: TRBD1; clone_size: NA; j_call: TRBJ1-1; cdr3_aa: CASSFGEEGAEAFF; cdr3_nt: TGCGCCAGCAGCTTCGGTGAGGAGGGGGCCGAAGCTTTCTTT
v_call: TRBV19; d_call: TRBD1; clone_size: NA; j_call: TRBJ1-1; cdr3_aa: CASYGGTGGKGMNTEAFF; cdr3_nt: TGTGCCTCGTATGGGGGGACAGGGGGCAAAGGAATGAACACTGAAGCTTTCTTT
v_call: TRBV6-5; d_call: TRBD2; clone_size: NA; j_call: TRBJ2-3; cdr3_aa: CASRVSGRVNTQYF; cdr3_nt: TGTGCCAGCAGGGTTAGCGGGAGGGTTAATACGCAGTATTTT
v_call: TRBV19; d_call: NA; clone_size: NA; j_call: TRBJ2-7; cdr3_aa: CASSIRHDYEQYF; cdr3_nt: TGTGCCAGTAGCATCCGACATGACTACGAGCAGTACTTC
v_call: TRBV11-2; d_call: NA; clone_size: NA; j_call: TRBJ2-3; cdr3_aa: CASSSSSDTQYF; cdr3_nt: TGTGCCAGCAGCTCCTCTTCGGATACGCAGTATTTT
v_call: TRBV10-3; d_call: TRBD1; clone_size: NA; j_call: TRBJ1-1; cdr3_aa: CAISGRGTGWNTEAFF; cdr3_nt: TGTGCCATCAGTGGTAGGGGGACAGGCTGGAACACTGAAGCTTTCTTT
v_call: TRBV12-3/TRBV12-4; d_call: NA; clone_size: NA; j_call: TRBJ1-2; cdr3_aa: CASSLGNYGYTF; cdr3_nt: TGTGCCAGCAGCCTCGGGAACTATGGCTACACCTTC
v_call: TRBV18; d_call: NA; clone_size: NA; j_call: TRBJ2-1; cdr3_aa: CASFRGHSYNEQFF; cdr3_nt: TGTGCCAGCTTCCGAGGACACTCCTACAATGAGCAGTTCTTC
v_call: TRBV6-2/TRBV6-3; d_call: TRBD1; clone_size: once; j_call: TRBJ1-3; cdr3_aa: CASSRDRGDLHSGNTIYF; cdr3_nt: TGTGCCAGCAGCAGGGACAGGGGAGACCTCCATTCCGGAAACACCATATATTTT